The T cell receptor beta chain described here comes from a study of T cell responses to AZD1222 COVID-19 vaccine. Study outcomes and limitations: Reports say nearly half of spike-specific TCRs go after unmutated variant regions. Among vaccine-associated CD4 TCRs, coverage spanned spike, with dominance at 160-218 and 743-854. Females outnumbered males among donors, who were mostly white British; clonal diversity was possibly underestimated. Sampled repertoires all dated from after the peak T cell response.

Turning to this clone: Its target is not known.

Generated by immunoSEQ multiplex PCR, the TCRdb table keeps only in-frame clones and is missing some. The sample carries about 170,000 clones, 85% to 90% recorded once. There are 17 residues in the CDR3. V lost 4 bases, J lost 0 bases, and 19 bases lay in between. Germline V gives CDR1 SQVTM, CDR2 ANQGSEA. This sequence originates from an adult who received the MenACWY meningococcal vaccine as a control. The starting material was peripheral blood, obtained 28 days after the second dose of the MenACWY control vaccine. The rearrangement joins TRBV29-1 to TRBJ1-5; tentative D call: TRBD1 (6 bases). The CDR3: CSVVWGPFIDSNQPQHF. CDR3 nucleotides: TGCAGCGTTGTATGGGGGCCGTTCATTGATAGCAATCAGCCCCAGCATTTT.